The 27 T cell receptor beta chains presented below share a single source sample, sequenced in a study of blood T cell repertoires in COVID-19. Produced via immunoSEQ multiplex PCR; TCRdb's table is partial and in-frame only. The table records fewer than 350,000 clones, around nine tenths of them present only once. What was sequenced was PBMCs or T cells enriched from blood (not recorded which). These receptors were taken from a woman in her 40s who had recovered from COVID-19.

The rearrangement joins TRBV2 to TRBJ1-5; D not certain. The CDR3 totals 13 residues. Germline CDR1 and CDR2: SNHLY and FYNNEI. Trimming took 5 bases from V and 10 from J, leaving 15 bases between them. The CDR3 region is CASSPTAAEPQHF. Written as DNA, the CDR3 is TGTGCCAGCAGTCCGACGGCAGCGGAACCCCAGCATTTT.

The rearrangement uses TRBV29-1 and TRBJ2-3, with D perhaps TRBD1 (5 bases). Per germline, CDR1 SQVTM and CDR2 ANQGSEA. Trimming removed 4 bases from V and 0 bases from J, with 11 bases in between. The CDR3 consists of 14 residues. The CDR3: CSVVTGSSTDTQYF. The CDR3 nucleotides are TGCAGCGTTGTTACAGGCAGTAGCACAGATACGCAGTATTTT.

V usage is TRBV5-4 and J usage is TRBJ1-2; possible D gene TRBD1, 6 bases. Germline CDR1 SGHNT, CDR2 YYREEE (reference sequence). V lost 1 base and J 3 bases, leaving 10 bases between the germline ends. The CDR3 is 14 amino acids. The CDR3 loop reads CASSLTGMDYGYTF. CDR3 nucleotide sequence: TGTGCCAGCAGCTTGACAGGGATGGACTATGGCTACACCTTC.

The V call is TRBV19, the J call TRBJ1-2; 7 bases match TRBD1. This CDR3 comprises 17 residues. V lost 7 bases to trimming and J lost 2 bases; unmatched junction nucleotides: 16. CDR1 and CDR2 (germline): LNHDA, SQIVND (reference sequence). The CDR3 loop is CASIPAGGRNGNYGYTF. As DNA, the CDR3 is TGTGCCAGTATTCCTGCAGGGGGTCGGAATGGGAACTATGGCTACACCTTC.

This clone was recorded once. The CDR3 nucleotides read TGCGCCAGCAGCCAAGATCCCGTTCCGAATGAGCAGTTCTTC. Residues: CASSQDPVPNEQFF. This sequence joins TRBV4-1 and TRBJ2-1; unclear D gene. CDR1 and CDR2 from the germline V gene are MGHRA and YSYEKL. V lost 0 bases to trimming and J lost 7 bases, with 10 bases between them. The CDR3 totals 14 residues.

V is TRBV5-1 and J is TRBJ2-3; 8 bases are shared with TRBD1. This CDR3 comprises 13 residues. CDR1 and CDR2 from the germline V gene are SGHRS and YFSETQ. J was trimmed by 4 bases and V by 7 bases; bases with no gene match: 5. CDR3 in DNA: TGCGCCAGCGAATCAGGGGGCGCAGATACGCAGTATTTT. It yields the protein CASESGGADTQYF.

This clone showed up just once. The chain carries TRBV2 and TRBJ2-7, with 9 bases lining up with TRBD2. This CDR3 region has 13 residues. From germline, CDR1 is SNHLY and CDR2 FYNNEI. Losses at the gene ends were 8 bases for V and 4 bases for J; bases not matched to a gene: 6. DNA of the CDR3: TGTGCCAGCGGGCGGGAGGGCCGGTACGAGCAGTACTTC. It is translated as CASGREGRYEQYF.

V and J are TRBV19 and TRBJ2-7, with D tentatively TRBD2 (6 bases). Trimming removed 6 bases at V and 3 bases at J, with 18 bases between. The CDR3 covers 15 residues. Germline CDR1 and CDR2: LNHDA and SQIVND (reference sequence). CDR3 in DNA: TGTGCCAGTAGGGAGGGACCACTCGAATACTACGAGCAGTACTTC. This codes for CASREGPLEYYEQYF.

A word on this clone: This specimen includes other DNA sequences encoding the same CDR3. V gene TRBV18 combines with J gene TRBJ1-1; D is unclear. V was cut by 6 bases and J by 2 bases, with 10 bases left in between. This CDR3 is 13 amino acids long. Per the germline V gene, CDR1 is KGHSH and CDR2 is LQKENI. In nucleotides, the CDR3 is TGTGCCAGCTCTCCCGGACTCAACACTGAAGCTTTCTTT. Its translation is CASSPGLNTEAFF.

V gene TRBV7-2 combines with J gene TRBJ1-2; TRBD1 agrees at 11 bases. This CDR3 comprises 14 residues. V was clipped by 5 bases and J by 8 bases; unmatched bases: 7. The V gene's germline CDR1 is SGHTA and CDR2 FQGNSA. The CDR3 loop is CASSLDRGLGGYTF. CDR3 DNA: TGTGCCAGCAGCCTGGACAGGGGGCTCGGGGGCTACACCTTC.

The V and J genes are TRBV27 and TRBJ1-2; tentative D call: TRBD1 (5 bases). The CDR3 has 17 residues. The germline CDR1 and CDR2 sequences are MNHEY and SMNVEV (reference sequence). V gave up 0 bases and J gave up 4 bases, with 18 bases separating them. CDR3 DNA sequence: TGTGCCAGCAGTTTATCGGCGGGGGGGAGGATAGGCTATGGCTACACCTTC. This gives the protein CASSLSAGGRIGYGYTF.

V is TRBV4-1 and J is TRBJ2-3; 11 bases align to TRBD2. Germline loops: CDR1 MGHRA, CDR2 YSYEKL. The CDR3 is made up of 15 amino acids. Trimming cost V 6 bases and J 4 bases; bases outside gene matches: 6. CDR3 DNA sequence: TGCGCCAGCAGGAACCTAGCGGGGGGCCCAGATACGCAGTATTTT. Encoded protein: CASRNLAGGPDTQYF.

This clone was seen only once. The chain links TRBV4-3 to TRBJ2-3, with 8 bases lining up with TRBD2. The CDR3 length is 16 residues. V gave up 0 bases and J gave up 4 bases; unmatched junction bases: 6. Germline V gives CDR1 LGHNA, CDR2 YSLEER. The CDR3 sequence is CASSQDGRGGSDTQYF. DNA for the CDR3: TGCGCCAGCAGCCAAGACGGGAGGGGCGGCTCAGATACGCAGTATTTT.

A few counts support this clone. CDR3 nucleotide sequence: TGTGCCAGCAGTGCTCTAGCGGGGGGATCCTACGAGCAGTACTTC. Its protein product is CASSALAGGSYEQYF. The J gene is TRBJ2-7, the V gene TRBV2; 11 nucleotides align to TRBD2. From germline, CDR1 is SNHLY and CDR2 FYNNEI. This CDR3 contains 15 residues. The V gene end was trimmed by 4 bases and the J gene end by 1 base; junction bases not matched to a gene: 3.

The chain couples TRBV5-6 to TRBJ2-7; TRBD2 aligns across 10 bases. The germline CDR1 and CDR2 sequences are SGHDT and YYEEEE. The CDR3 is 14 residues long. Trimming at V came to 2 bases and at J to 6 bases, leaving 5 bases not matched to a gene. DNA for the CDR3: TGTGCCAGCAGCTTAGTAGCGGGAGGCCTCGAGCAGTACTTC. Its protein product is CASSLVAGGLEQYF. Filled out from reference TRBV5-6 and TRBJ2-7, the complete variable domain reads DAGVTQSPTHLIKTRGQQVTLRCSPKSGHDTVSWYQQALGQGPQFIFQYYEEEERQRGNFPDRFSGHQFPNYSSELNVNALLLGDSALYLCASSLVAGGLEQYFGPGTRLTVT.

The chain uses TRBV30 and TRBJ2-1; D not certain. The ends were cut back, 0 bases at V and 8 bases at J, with 5 bases in the middle. Per germline, CDR1 GTSNPN and CDR2 SVGIG (reference sequence). There are 11 residues in the CDR3. The CDR3 reads CAWSVRDEQFF. In DNA, the CDR3 is TGTGCCTGGAGTGTACGGGATGAGCAGTTCTTC.

This clone was detected only once. The chain links TRBV27 to TRBJ1-2, with 7 bases fitting TRBD1. Germline assignment: CDR1 MNHEY and CDR2 SMNVEV (reference sequence). The CDR3 runs 13 residues. The junction had 4 bases not matched to a gene; V was cut back by 2 bases and J by 7 bases. The CDR3 sequence: CASSLAGGGGYTF. The CDR3 nucleotides read TGTGCCAGCAGTTTAGCAGGGGGTGGTGGCTACACCTTC.

This clone was observed a few times. V and J are TRBV4-2 and TRBJ1-1; TRBD1 aligns across 10 bases. The CDR3 has 15 residues. The V gene end was trimmed by 0 bases and the J gene end by 7 bases; junction bases not matched to a gene: 5. The germline V gene has CDR1 LGHNA and CDR2 YNFKEQ. CDR3 sequence reads: CASSQDTGTGVEAFF. In nucleotides, the CDR3 is TGTGCCAGCAGCCAAGACACCGGGACAGGGGTTGAAGCTTTCTTT.

This chain connects TRBV7-3 to TRBJ2-7; 7 nucleotides line up with TRBD1. The V gene's germline CDR1 is SGHTA and CDR2 FQGTGA. The CDR3 has 14 amino acids. With 3 bases clipped from V and 3 bases from J, the junction kept 5 bases outside the gene matches. The CDR3 sequence: CASSFRDSYYEQYF. The CDR3 DNA follows: TGTGCCAGCAGCTTCCGGGACAGCTACTACGAGCAGTACTTC.

This sequence joins TRBV5-1 and TRBJ2-7; D perhaps matches TRBD1 (6 bases). CDR1 and CDR2 (germline): SGHRS, YFSETQ. Trimming left V 6 bases short and J 3 bases short, with 10 bases between. This CDR3 has 12 residues. CDR3 DNA: TGCGCCAGCAAAGGCAGGGGCTACGAGCAGTACTTC. As protein: CASKGRGYEQYF.

The chain recombines TRBV9 with TRBJ1-6; D gene unclear. V lost 3 bases and J lost 4, with 5 bases in between. The CDR3 is made up of 13 amino acids. Germline CDR1 and CDR2: SGDLS and YYNGEE. Here the CDR3 DNA reads TGTGCCAGCAGCGCCTATTATAATTCACCCCTCCACTTT. It yields the protein CASSAYYNSPLHF.

The J gene is TRBJ1-5, the V gene TRBV5-1, with 10 bases lining up with TRBD1. Looked up from germline, CDR1 is SGHRS and CDR2 is YFSETQ. This CDR3 has 16 residues. V gave up 3 bases and J gave up 7 bases; unmatched junction bases: 10. The CDR3 DNA follows: TGCGCCAGCAGCTCTGGACCCGGGACAGGGGCCCAGCCCCAGCATTTT. Encoded protein: CASSSGPGTGAQPQHF.

This clone was seen a few times. This chain links TRBV9 with TRBJ2-2; tentative D call: TRBD1 (5 bases). The CDR3 sequence is 16 residues long. V gave up 4 bases and J gave up 5 bases, with 18 bases separating them. Germline values: CDR1 SGDLS, CDR2 YYNGEE. This CDR3 is CASSPSYGKGTGELFF. The CDR3 DNA follows: TGTGCCAGCAGCCCCTCGTATGGTAAGGGGACCGGGGAGCTGTTTTTT.

V gene TRBV13 combines with J gene TRBJ2-2; a possible D gene is TRBD2 (6 bases). CDR3 size: 15 residues. Between the trimmed V and J ends, which lost 3 bases and 4 bases, there was a span of 12 bases. Germline CDR1 reads PRHDT; CDR2 reads FYEKMQ (reference sequence). CDR3 in DNA: TGTGCCAGCAGCTTTTTAGGGGACTCCACCGGGGAGCTGTTTTTT. Its translation is CASSFLGDSTGELFF.

The genes are TRBV7-6 and TRBJ2-2, with 7 bases matching TRBD1. The CDR3 has 17 amino acids. The V gene end was trimmed by 5 bases and the J gene end by 6 bases; junction bases not matched to a gene: 15. From germline, CDR1 is SGHVS and CDR2 FNYEAQ. CDR3 DNA: TGTGCCAGCAGCCCGAGGGGGTCGGACAGGCCCCCCGGGGAGCTGTTTTTT. The encoded protein is CASSPRGSDRPPGELFF.

This chain connects TRBV7-8 to TRBJ2-7, with a weak D call TRBD1 (6 bases). With 3 bases removed from V and 3 bases from J, the gap between germline ends came to 15 bases. Germline assignment: CDR1 SGHVS and CDR2 FQNEAQ. The CDR3 totals 15 residues. The CDR3 DNA is TGTGCCAGCAGCTTGATACCAACAGGGAACTACGAGCAGTACTTC. It yields the protein CASSLIPTGNYEQYF.

V usage is TRBV12-5 and J usage is TRBJ2-1, with 10 bases matching TRBD2. Germline CDR1 LGHNT, CDR2 FRNRAP. Germline trimming cut 2 bases from V and 0 bases from J; bases unmatched to any gene: 7. This CDR3 is built from 18 residues. CDR3 bases: TGTGCTAGTGGTTTGCAACCTTTAGCGGGGGGCTCCTACAATGAGCAGTTCTTC. Translated, it gives CASGLQPLAGGSYNEQFF.